Below, 31 T cell receptor beta chains from the same sample are listed, as sequenced in a study of control samples from healthy donors and cancer patients. Method: immunoSEQ multiplex PCR; TCRdb's copy keeps in-frame clones and lacks some. The sample shows some 40,000 clones, about 95% of them seen only once. The sequenced sample was blood. The origin of the receptors is a man between 60 and 75 years old in good health.

The chain carries TRBV7-3 and TRBJ2-1; D call uncertain. The CDR3 length is 13 residues. Germline-derived CDR1 and CDR2 are SGHTA and FQGTGA. V was shortened by 5 bases and J by 2 bases, with 7 bases between the two germline ends. The CDR3 loop reads CASSASAYNEQFF. Written as DNA, the CDR3 is TGTGCCAGCAGCGCTTCGGCCTACAATGAGCAGTTCTTC.

The V gene is TRBV19, the J gene TRBJ1-1; unclear D gene. The CDR3 spans 13 residues. V was shortened by 5 bases and J by 0 bases, with 7 bases between the two germline ends. Per the germline V gene, CDR1 is LNHDA and CDR2 is SQIVND (reference sequence). The CDR3 is CASSAVVNTEAFF. The CDR3 DNA reads as TGTGCCAGTAGTGCCGTCGTGAACACTGAAGCTTTCTTT.

The chain employs TRBV18 and TRBJ2-7, with TRBD2 matching 9 bases. Per the germline V gene, CDR1 is KGHSH and CDR2 is LQKENI. Losses at the gene ends were 5 bases for V and 2 bases for J; bases not matched to a gene: 10. The CDR3 sequence is 16 residues long. The CDR3: CASSANRGRAAYEQYF. The CDR3 DNA is TGTGCCAGCTCAGCAAATCGCGGGAGGGCGGCCTACGAGCAGTACTTC.

The rearrangement links TRBV19 to TRBJ2-4; D call uncertain. CDR3 length: 15 residues. Germline-derived CDR1 and CDR2 are LNHDA and SQIVND (reference sequence). Trimming cost V 7 bases and J 7 bases, with 20 bases left between them. Written as DNA, the CDR3 is TGTGCCAGTACCCACGCCGCCACCGGCGTTAACATTCAGTACTTC. As protein: CASTHAATGVNIQYF.

The J gene is TRBJ1-4, the V gene TRBV9; D unclear. Trimming pared 0 bases from V and 5 bases from J, leaving 11 bases between. Germline CDR1 and CDR2: SGDLS and YYNGEE. The CDR3 is 15 amino acids. CDR3 sequence (DNA): TGTGCCAGCAGCGTAGATGGCCGCGCCAATGAAAAACTGTTTTTT. This gives the protein CASSVDGRANEKLFF.

V usage is TRBV9 and J usage is TRBJ1-3; 7 bases match TRBD1. V lost 2 bases, J lost 1 base, and 6 bases stayed unmatched. The CDR3 is made up of 16 amino acids. From germline, CDR1 is SGDLS and CDR2 YYNGEE. The CDR3 coding sequence is TGTGCCAGCAGCGTCGGGACAGTCCGATCTGGAAACACCATATATTTT. It yields the protein CASSVGTVRSGNTIYF.

The rearrangement links TRBV11-2 to TRBJ2-4; TRBD1 matches 7 bases. This CDR3 region has 15 residues. CDR1 is SGHAT, CDR2 FQNNGV, per germline. The V segment lost 3 bases and the J segment 3 bases; nucleotides outside the gene matches: 5. The DNA of the CDR3 is TGTGCCAGCAGCTTGGGACAGTATTACAAAAACATTCAGTACTTC. It specifies CASSLGQYYKNIQYF.

The rearrangement uses TRBV19 and TRBJ1-2; D is ambiguous. CDR1 LNHDA and CDR2 SQIVND come from the germline V gene (reference sequence). Trimming shortened V by 1 base and J by 0 bases, and 6 bases separated the two germline ends. The CDR3 spans 14 residues. CDR3 in amino acids: CASSIGGTNYGYTF. The CDR3 DNA sequence: TGTGCCAGTAGTATAGGGGGTACTAACTATGGCTACACCTTC.

The V call is TRBV27, the J call TRBJ1-4; D is unresolved. Trimming removed 3 bases at V and 8 bases at J, with 16 bases between. Germline V gene data show CDR1 as MNHEY and CDR2 as SMNVEV (reference sequence). CDR3 length equals 15 residues. The CDR3 bases are TGTGCCAGCAGTTTGACTGTGGACCACGGGGAAAAACTGTTTTTT. It is translated as CASSLTVDHGEKLFF.

The rearrangement uses TRBV2 and TRBJ2-3; possibly TRBD1 or TRBD2 for D (6 bases each). The CDR3 spans 17 residues. The germline gives CDR1 SNHLY, CDR2 FYNNEI. Trimming pared 3 bases from V and 2 bases from J, leaving 18 bases between. The CDR3 DNA reads TGTGCCAGCAGTGAGGGGGTGTACCGGGGGCTCACAGATACGCAGTATTTT. This codes for CASSEGVYRGLTDTQYF.

The chain employs TRBV5-4 and TRBJ1-1; 7 bases line up with TRBD1. The CDR3 is made up of 13 amino acids. V trimming: 5 bases; J trimming: 5 bases; junction bases outside the gene matches: 6. The germline CDR1 and CDR2 sequences are SGHNT and YYREEE (reference sequence). The CDR3 DNA is TGTGCCAGCAGAGGACTACAGGGGACTGAAGCTTTCTTT. Encoded protein: CASRGLQGTEAFF.

The J gene is TRBJ2-7, the V gene TRBV5-1; the match to TRBD1 covers 7 bases. This CDR3 has 14 residues. Losses at the gene ends were 1 base for V and 2 bases for J; bases not matched to a gene: 3. CDR1 and CDR2 (germline): SGHRS, YFSETQ. CDR3 sequence reads: CASSLTGVAYEQYF. The CDR3 nucleotides are TGCGCCAGCAGCTTGACAGGGGTGGCCTACGAGCAGTACTTC.

The chain has TRBV27 and TRBJ2-7; TRBD2 matches at 9 bases. This CDR3 region has 13 residues. Trimming at V came to 11 bases and at J to 2 bases, leaving 7 bases not matched to a gene. Germline CDR1 and CDR2: MNHEY and SMNVEV (reference sequence). The CDR3 bases are TGTGCCGCTTCTAGCGGGACCCCCTACGAGCAGTACTTC. The encoded protein is CAASSGTPYEQYF.

This chain joins TRBV7-3 and TRBJ2-3, with D hard to call. The CDR3 sequence is 14 residues long. The V end was cut by 2 bases, the J end by 4 bases, with 10 bases between. CDR1 is SGHTA, CDR2 FQGTGA, per germline. The CDR3 region has the DNA TGTGCCAGCAGCTTAGGCCTGCGAGCAGATACGCAGTATTTT. Amino acid sequence: CASSLGLRADTQYF.

The chain is built from TRBV2 and TRBJ2-3; D may be TRBD2 (6 bases). With 3 bases removed from V and 6 bases from J, the gap between germline ends came to 13 bases. CDR3 length: 14 residues. Germline CDR1 is SNHLY and CDR2 is FYNNEI. CDR3 in amino acids: CASSESRAGDTQYF. CDR3 nucleotide sequence: TGTGCCAGCAGTGAGTCCCGGGCGGGGGATACGCAGTATTTT.

The genes are TRBV30 and TRBJ1-2, with no clear D. V was pared by 2 bases and J by 10 bases, with 23 bases between. Germline-derived CDR1 and CDR2 are GTSNPN and SVGIG (reference sequence). The CDR3 extends over 15 amino acids. CDR3 protein: CAWSPPRGLGIVYTF. The DNA for the CDR3 is TGTGCCTGGAGTCCCCCTAGAGGGCTAGGAATCGTCTACACCTTC.

The V call is TRBV7-3, the J call TRBJ2-2; D not resolved. The CDR3 is 15 amino acids. Trimming removed 5 bases from V and 1 base from J, with 11 bases in between. Per germline, CDR1 SGHTA and CDR2 FQGTGA. For the CDR3, the DNA is TGTGCCAGCAGCCGAGAGGTGCGGAACACCGGGGAGCTGTTTTTT. It encodes CASSREVRNTGELFF.

Only one count was recorded for this clone. The rearrangement uses TRBV19 and TRBJ1-1; perhaps TRBD1 as D (6 bases). The V end lost 3 bases, the J end lost 8 bases, and 16 bases lay between the germline ends. The CDR3 covers 14 residues. The V gene's germline CDR1 is LNHDA and CDR2 SQIVND (reference sequence). The DNA of the CDR3 is TGTGCCAGTAGTATCGAAACAGGACAGAAAGAAGCTTTCTTT. The encoded protein is CASSIETGQKEAFF.

This rearrangement joins TRBV3-1 (or the pseudogene TRBV3-2) to TRBJ2-3; 9 bases map to TRBD2. CDR3 size: 15 residues. Germline V gene sequence: CDR1 LGHDT, CDR2 YNNKEL (reference sequence). Trimming removed 4 bases from V and 8 bases from J; junction bases left unmatched: 10. The CDR3 sequence is CASSPGTSPAGTQYF. DNA for the CDR3: TGTGCCAGCAGCCCCGGGACTAGCCCCGCGGGTACGCAGTATTTT.

The V gene is TRBV21-1, the J gene TRBJ2-7; the table names TRBD1, a call not compared with the DNA. TRBV21-1 is a recognized pseudogene. The CDR3 has 11 amino acids. The DNA of the CDR3 is TGTGCCAGCAGCAAAGCCCCAGGATTATACTTC. This gives the protein CASSKAPGLYF.

V gene TRBV24-1 combines with J gene TRBJ2-7, with D possibly TRBD1 on 5 matching bases. This CDR3 comprises 16 residues. V lost 2 bases and J lost 0, with 13 bases in between. The germline CDR1 and CDR2 sequences are KGHDR and SFDVKD. The CDR3 DNA reads as TGTGCCACCAGTGATTCCACCCCAGGGTCCTCCTACGAGCAGTACTTC. This translates into CATSDSTPGSSYEQYF.

The CDR3 is CASSPHGERETQYF. CDR3 nucleotides: TGTGCCAGCAGCCCCCACGGGGAGCGGGAGACCCAGTACTTC. The chain links TRBV7-9 to TRBJ2-5; weak D call: TRBD2 (5 bases). This CDR3 contains 14 residues. V lost 5 bases, J lost 5 bases, and 15 bases lay in between. CDR1 is SEHNR, CDR2 FQNEAQ, per germline (reference sequence).

The V gene is TRBV2, the J gene TRBJ1-4; D unclear. The CDR3 runs to 14 residues. The V and J ends lost 7 bases and 2 bases respectively, with 11 bases between them. Germline assignment: CDR1 SNHLY and CDR2 FYNNEI. The CDR3 spells CASIYGSTNEKLFF. The CDR3 nucleotides read TGTGCCAGCATTTACGGGTCGACTAATGAAAAACTGTTTTTT.

This clone showed up just once. V gene TRBV5-5 combines with J gene TRBJ1-5, with D possibly TRBD1 on 6 matching bases. Per germline, CDR1 SGHKS and CDR2 YYEKEE (reference sequence). V shed 0 bases and J shed 7 bases, with 14 bases lying between them. The CDR3 is 15 residues long. CDR3 nucleotide sequence: TGTGCCAGCAGCTTGGAAGGGGGGTACGGGCAGCCCCAGCATTTT. Translated: CASSLEGGYGQPQHF.

This rearrangement joins TRBV6-1 to TRBJ2-7, with 8 bases aligning to TRBD1. The CDR3 sequence is 13 residues long. The junction had 3 bases not matched to a gene; V was cut back by 2 bases and J by 6 bases. Germline V lookup: CDR1 MNHNS, CDR2 SASEGT. The CDR3 is CASSEWTGLEQYF. The CDR3 DNA reads TGTGCCAGCAGTGAATGGACAGGGCTCGAGCAGTACTTC.

The table lists this clone with a count of one. The chain employs TRBV5-5 and TRBJ2-7; 8 positions match TRBD1. The CDR3 consists of 15 residues. V shed 4 bases, J shed 6 bases, and the junction held 12 bases outside the gene matches. CDR1 and CDR2 from the germline V gene are SGHKS and YYEKEE (reference sequence). For the CDR3, the DNA is TGTGCCAGCAGCCCGACAGGGGCTGAACGTGGCGAGCAGTACTTC. Amino acids: CASSPTGAERGEQYF.

V usage is TRBV19 and J usage is TRBJ1-6; no definite D call. Trimming took off 3 bases at V and 7 bases at J, with 10 bases between the two ends. The germline CDR1 and CDR2 sequences are LNHDA and SQIVND (reference sequence). The CDR3 is made up of 14 amino acids. The CDR3 bases are TGTGCCAGTAGTATTAGCGGGCCGAATTCACCCCTCCACTTT. Protein sequence: CASSISGPNSPLHF.

This clone was picked up a small number of times. The V and J genes are TRBV15 and TRBJ1-1; 10 positions agree with TRBD1. V dropped 0 bases and J dropped 8; count of bases not matched to a gene: 9. This CDR3 region has 16 residues. CDR1 is LNHNV and CDR2 is YYDKDF in the germline V gene (reference sequence). As DNA, the CDR3 is TGTGCCACCAGCAGAGAACGGACCGGGACAGGGGTGGAAGCTTTCTTT. Translated, it gives CATSRERTGTGVEAFF.

The chain has TRBV2 and TRBJ2-7, with 10 bases that match TRBD1. Trimming at V came to 9 bases and at J to 7 bases, leaving 9 bases not matched to a gene. The CDR3 totals 13 residues. The germline CDR1 and CDR2 sequences are SNHLY and FYNNEI. CDR3 nucleotide sequence: TGTGCCAGTACCGGGACAGGGGTGGGGGAGCAGTACTTC. Translated: CASTGTGVGEQYF.

The chain uses TRBV3-1 (or the pseudogene TRBV3-2) and TRBJ2-1; 7 bases agree with TRBD1. The CDR3 has 13 amino acids. Trimming at V came to 4 bases and at J to 15 bases, leaving 12 bases not matched to a gene. Germline loops: CDR1 LGHDT, CDR2 YNNKEL (reference sequence). The CDR3 nucleotides read TGTGCCAGCAGCCCTCCAGGGGGTAGAGCTCTGTTCTTC. It translates to CASSPPGGRALFF.

The chain has TRBV18 and TRBJ1-2, with 10 bases that match TRBD1. Germline V CDR1 and CDR2: KGHSH, LQKENI. The CDR3 sequence is 13 residues long. V shed 5 bases, J shed 6 bases, and the junction held 3 bases outside the gene matches. CDR3: CASSKGTGDGYTF. The CDR3 coding sequence is TGTGCCAGCTCAAAAGGGACAGGGGATGGCTACACCTTC.